This T cell receptor beta chain was recovered during a study of T cell repertoires in cytomegalovirus infection. Study at large: Both recently identified HLA-C-restricted and well-studied HLA-B-restricted CMV epitopes were used in the study.

Whole-study findings and limits: There were HLA-C-restricted CMV-specific TCR beta clonotypes dominating the ex vivo response. Totalled public TCR beta family frequency picked out people who carried CMV plus the relevant HLA.

A note on this clonotype: Its antigen is unidentified.

The germline V gene encodes CDR1 SEHNR and CDR2 FQNEAQ (reference sequence). This CDR3 comprises 14 residues. V trimming: 6 bases; J trimming: 6 bases; junction bases outside the gene matches: 8. A single record per CDR3 protein comes from TCRdb applying MiXCR to the reads. Among about 770,000 distinct CDR3 sequences listed, roughly 29% were seen once. The receptor was derived from a human donor in good health (CMV status not recorded). Some clones in this sample may be carry-over from other donors' samples. The source was cultured CD8+ T cells from PBMCs, collected from culture after CMV antigen stimulation. The chain uses TRBV7-9 and TRBJ2-3, with 8 bases identical to TRBD1. CDR3 amino acids: CASRPTGAWDTQYF. As DNA, the CDR3 is TGTGCCAGCAGACCGACAGGGGCATGGGATACGCAGTATTTT.